The 18 T cell receptor beta chains below all came from one sample that was sequenced in a study of beta chain features in type 1 diabetes. All of the isolated RNA was reverse transcribed, so expressed TCRB transcripts were sequenced. Profiled with immunoSEQ multiplex PCR; TCRdb holds only in-frame clones, not every one. The table includes under 300,000 clones, 27% detected once. Sequencing input: central memory CD4+ T cells from blood. These receptors came from a man aged 30 to 39 in good health.

This clone was counted between two and nine times. V and J are TRBV5-4 and TRBJ2-3, with 8 bases that match TRBD2. V shed 4 bases, J shed 0 bases, and the junction held 7 bases outside the gene matches. This CDR3 contains 16 residues. Germline CDR1 SGHNT, CDR2 YYREEE (reference sequence). For the CDR3, the DNA is TGTGCCAGCAGCAGGGCCAGCGGGGGTAGCACAGATACGCAGTATTTT. Protein: CASSRASGGSTDTQYF.

This clone appeared a few times. V usage is TRBV4-1 and J usage is TRBJ2-1, with TRBD2 matching 7 bases. Germline CDR1 is MGHRA and CDR2 is YSYEKL. This CDR3 region has 17 residues. V shed 3 bases and J 1 base; nucleotides not matched to a gene: 9. As DNA, the CDR3 is TGCGCCAGCAGCCAGGAGGGAGGGGAAGGTTCCTACAATGAGCAGTTCTTC. Its protein product is CASSQEGGEGSYNEQFF.

This clone was detected a few times. This rearrangement joins TRBV7-9 to TRBJ2-5, with D perhaps matching TRBD1 or TRBD2 (5 bases each). The germline V gene encodes CDR1 SEHNR and CDR2 FQNEAQ (reference sequence). Trimming took off 3 bases at V and 1 base at J, with 9 bases between the two ends. The CDR3 is made up of 14 amino acids. The CDR3 protein is CASSLGVGQETQYF. CDR3 nucleotides: TGTGCCAGCAGCTTGGGGGTAGGCCAAGAGACCCAGTACTTC.

J is TRBJ2-3 and V is TRBV9; D not certain. The germline V and J ends were trimmed by 4 bases and 2 bases, with 14 bases remaining between them. The CDR3 extends over 15 amino acids. Germline V CDR1 and CDR2: SGDLS, YYNGEE. The CDR3 DNA reads as TGTGCCAGCAGCCCTAGGATGATATTCACAGATACGCAGTATTTT. The encoded protein is CASSPRMIFTDTQYF.

This clone was recorded a few times. The rearrangement joins TRBV11-2 to TRBJ2-7; 7 positions agree with TRBD1. V was pared by 4 bases and J by 0 bases, with 6 bases of the junction left unmatched. The V gene's germline CDR1 is SGHAT and CDR2 FQNNGV. This CDR3 comprises 15 residues. CDR3 residues: CASSSPDRSSYEQYF. The DNA for the CDR3 is TGTGCCAGCAGCTCCCCGGACAGGAGCTCCTACGAGCAGTACTTC.

The chain links TRBV5-4 to TRBJ2-1; TRBD2 matches 15 bases. The length of the CDR3 is 17 residues. Trimming removed 4 bases from V and 2 bases from J; junction bases left unmatched: 4. Per the germline V gene, CDR1 is SGHNT and CDR2 is YYREEE (reference sequence). The CDR3 sequence is CASSPRTSGGAYNEQFF. CDR3 nucleotide sequence: TGTGCCAGCAGCCCCAGGACTAGCGGGGGGGCCTACAATGAGCAGTTCTTC.

This chain connects TRBV6-5 to TRBJ2-3, with D perhaps matching TRBD1 (5 bases). The CDR3 sequence is 15 residues long. The V and J ends lost 6 bases and 0 bases respectively, with 13 bases between them. Per germline, CDR1 MNHEY and CDR2 SVGAGI. The CDR3 DNA reads TGTGCCAGCAGGGGATGGGGCACTAGCACAGATACGCAGTATTTT. It yields the protein CASRGWGTSTDTQYF.

This chain uses TRBV19 with TRBJ2-3; D is undetermined. Germline loops: CDR1 LNHDA, CDR2 SQIVND (reference sequence). The CDR3 contains 13 residues. Trimming removed 3 bases at V and 1 base at J, with 5 bases between. The CDR3 sequence: CASSISGTDTQYF. The CDR3 nucleotides are TGTGCCAGTAGTATCTCCGGCACAGATACGCAGTATTTT.

This chain connects TRBV7-2 to TRBJ2-5; D gene ambiguous. With 5 bases removed from V and 3 bases from J, the gap between germline ends came to 10 bases. The CDR3 sequence is 13 residues long. CDR1 SGHTA and CDR2 FQGNSA come from the germline V gene. CDR3 nucleotide sequence: TGTGCCAGCAGCCGGAGTGCCGAAGAGACCCAGTACTTC. Its protein product is CASSRSAEETQYF.

The rearrangement links TRBV18 to TRBJ1-5; D gene ambiguous. Germline V gene sequence: CDR1 KGHSH, CDR2 LQKENI. The CDR3 contains 15 residues. Trimming took off 2 bases at V and 2 bases at J, with 10 bases between the two ends. CDR3 DNA sequence: TGTGCCAGCTCACCAATGGGAGGTGGCAATCAGCCCCAGCATTTT. Translated: CASSPMGGGNQPQHF.

This clone was found a few times. The chain employs TRBV28 and TRBJ2-7; D tentatively fits TRBD1 or TRBD2 (5 bases each). Germline V gene lookup returns CDR1 MDHEN and CDR2 SYDVKM. V was trimmed by 7 bases and J by 5 bases, leaving 12 bases between them. This CDR3 comprises 12 residues. This chain's CDR3 is CASISGTNEQYF. Here the CDR3 DNA reads TGTGCCAGCATCTCAGGGACCAACGAGCAGTACTTC.

This clone was detected only a few times. The genes are TRBV21-1 and TRBJ2-1; the table's D gene call, TRBD2, was not cross checked with the DNA. TRBV21-1 represents a pseudogene. The length of the CDR3 is 17 residues. CDR3 nucleotides: TGTGCCAGCAGCACCCCTTTACTCCCTTCTATTTACAATGAGCAGTTCTTC. It yields the protein CASSTPLLPSIYNEQFF.

This clone was seen more than once but under ten times. The sample carries other DNA sequences with the same CDR3. This chain uses TRBV30 with TRBJ2-3; TRBD1 matches 7 bases. The CDR3 runs 13 residues. After removal of 0 bases from V and 3 bases from J, the junction contained 0 bases not matched to a gene. Germline V gene data show CDR1 as GTSNPN and CDR2 as SVGIG (reference sequence). The CDR3: CAWSVTGTDTQYF. The CDR3 DNA sequence: TGTGCCTGGAGTGTGACAGGGACAGATACGCAGTATTTT.

This clone was seen at least ten times. The chain couples TRBV9 to TRBJ1-2; 7 bases are a match to TRBD1. Germline loops: CDR1 SGDLS, CDR2 YYNGEE. The CDR3 is 14 residues long. V shed 3 bases, J shed 4 bases, and the junction held 6 bases outside the gene matches. Written as DNA, the CDR3 is TGTGCCAGCAGCGCAGGGGGTAAAAGCTATGGCTACACCTTC. Residues: CASSAGGKSYGYTF.

A word on this clone: The sample contains more than one DNA sequence encoding this CDR3. The chain couples TRBV27 to TRBJ2-7; D remains unclear. This CDR3 region has 14 residues. The ends were cut back, 2 bases at V and 3 bases at J, with 11 bases in the middle. CDR1 MNHEY and CDR2 SMNVEV come from the germline V gene (reference sequence). CDR3 sequence reads: CASSLRWRDYEQYF. CDR3 DNA sequence: TGTGCCAGCAGTTTAAGGTGGCGCGACTACGAGCAGTACTTC.

The V call is TRBV2, the J call TRBJ1-2; a possible D gene is TRBD1 (6 bases). Germline V gene sequence: CDR1 SNHLY, CDR2 FYNNEI. With 5 bases removed from V and 2 bases from J, the gap between germline ends came to 12 bases. This CDR3 is 14 amino acids long. The CDR3 here is CASSPVQGNYGYTF. Here the CDR3 DNA reads TGTGCCAGCAGTCCTGTACAGGGAAACTATGGCTACACCTTC.

The chain uses TRBV6-6 and TRBJ2-7, with D possibly being TRBD1 or TRBD2 (5 bases each). Germline V CDR1 and CDR2: MNHNY, SVGAGI (reference sequence). The ends were cut back, 6 bases at V and 1 base at J, with 19 bases in the middle. CDR3 length: 16 residues. CDR3 DNA: TGTGCCAGCAGCCACCACGGGACCTCAAGTTCCTACGAGCAGTACTTC. Its translation is CASSHHGTSSSYEQYF.

This chain uses TRBV5-1 with TRBJ1-2; no reliable D call. The CDR3 totals 13 residues. V was shortened by 0 bases and J by 4 bases, with 7 bases between the two germline ends. The V gene's germline CDR1 is SGHRS and CDR2 YFSETQ. CDR3 protein: CASSLDVSYGYTF. CDR3 nucleotides: TGCGCCAGCAGCTTGGATGTTTCCTATGGCTACACCTTC.